This T cell receptor beta chain comes out of a study of T cells after posttransplantation cyclophosphamide. Study-wide results and limits: Skin or GI-infiltrating T cells shared few TRB sequences with blood. After PTCy, TRB diversity resembled that of CNI/methotrexate controls. Donor-recipient repertoire similarity was low at 1-2 months, rising over year one.

About this clone: Its antigen is not identified.

On the day of bone marrow donation, the related graft donor provided peripheral blood. The germline V gene has CDR1 SGDLS and CDR2 YYNGEE. The CDR3 contains 14 residues. The V end was cut by 2 bases, the J end by 6 bases, with 13 bases between. Sequencing was performed with immunoSEQ multiplex PCR; in TCRdb, only in-frame clones are kept and a portion is missing. Here the sample spans about 52,000 clones, 94% being singletons. Sequencing was performed on PBMCs. This TCR came from a woman aged 25 to 39 in good health and a related stem cell transplant donor. The chain carries TRBV9 and TRBJ2-3; TRBD2 might be the D (5 bases). In DNA form, the CDR3 reads TGTGCCAGCAGCGTGGACTGGTCCAGGGATACGCAGTATTTT. Its translation: CASSVDWSRDTQYF.